The rows below give T cell receptor beta chains drawn from one sample of a study of vaccination and CD4 T cells after COVID-19. Each CDR3 protein gets one entry after TCRdb re-called the PCR reads with MiXCR. The data contain fewer than 25,000 distinct CDR3 sequences, 45% to 60% of them singletons. Antigens of these TCRs are unknown. The sequenced material came from CD4+ T cells from blood, cultured in vitro. These receptors were collected from a human donor who had recovered from COVID-19. CDR3s include the opening cysteine and the closing phenylalanine or tryptophan. The D gene is left open where the match is weak. Clone sizes are given selectively: once, few, many, or a class where the clone is expanded.

d_call: TRBD1
v_call: TRBV2
clone_size: -
j_call: TRBJ1-5
cdr3_aa: CASSDTGGRNQPQHF
cdr3_nt: TGTGCCAGCAGTGACACAGGGGGCAGGAATCAGCCCCAGCATTTT

d_call: -
v_call: TRBV6-2/TRBV6-3
clone_size: few
j_call: TRBJ1-2
cdr3_aa: CASSYGTGYNYGYTF
cdr3_nt: TGTGCCAGCAGTTACGGTACGGGTTATAACTATGGCTACACCTTC

d_call: -
v_call: TRBV20-1
clone_size: few
j_call: TRBJ2-5
cdr3_aa: CSATRLIQETQYF
cdr3_nt: TGCAGTGCCACTAGGTTGATTCAAGAGACCCAGTACTTC

d_call: -
v_call: TRBV20-1
clone_size: -
j_call: TRBJ1-3
cdr3_aa: CSASWGGAGNTIYF
cdr3_nt: TGCAGTGCTAGTTGGGGGGGTGCTGGAAACACCATATATTTT

d_call: -
v_call: TRBV6-1
clone_size: few
j_call: TRBJ1-1
cdr3_aa: CASSETAGGTAFF
cdr3_nt: TGTGCCAGCAGTGAGACCGCCGGGGGAACGGCTTTCTTT

d_call: -
v_call: TRBV30
clone_size: few
j_call: TRBJ1-3
cdr3_aa: CAWGGSGNTIYF
cdr3_nt: TGTGCCTGGGGAGGCTCTGGAAACACCATATATTTT

d_call: TRBD2
v_call: TRBV18
clone_size: -
j_call: TRBJ2-5
cdr3_aa: CASSPYAGLAGGTQYF
cdr3_nt: TGTGCCAGCTCACCATACGCCGGACTAGCGGGAGGGACCCAGTACTTC

d_call: TRBD2
v_call: TRBV7-9
clone_size: few
j_call: TRBJ2-1
cdr3_aa: CASSQGLAGANEQFF
cdr3_nt: TGTGCCAGCAGTCAGGGACTAGCGGGAGCGAATGAGCAGTTCTTC

d_call: -
v_call: TRBV30
clone_size: -
j_call: TRBJ2-1
cdr3_aa: CAWSQSSNEQFF
cdr3_nt: TGTGCCTGGAGTCAATCTAGCAATGAGCAGTTCTTC

d_call: -
v_call: TRBV28
clone_size: few
j_call: TRBJ2-2
cdr3_aa: CAGGSGQNTGELFF
cdr3_nt: TGTGCCGGAGGTTCGGGACAAAACACCGGGGAGCTGTTTTTT

d_call: TRBD1
v_call: TRBV5-1
clone_size: -
j_call: TRBJ2-7
cdr3_aa: CASSRRTGGHEQYF
cdr3_nt: TGCGCCAGCAGCCGAAGGACAGGGGGCCACGAGCAGTACTTC

d_call: TRBD2
v_call: TRBV7-9
clone_size: few
j_call: TRBJ2-1
cdr3_aa: CASSSRRVGLAGAGQFF
cdr3_nt: TGTGCCAGCAGCTCACGGCGCGTCGGACTAGCGGGAGCTGGGCAGTTCTTC

d_call: -
v_call: TRBV19
clone_size: -
j_call: TRBJ1-2
cdr3_aa: CASSQGQMGGYTF
cdr3_nt: TGTGCCAGTAGTCAAGGACAGATGGGTGGCTACACCTTC

d_call: TRBD1
v_call: TRBV6-1
clone_size: medium-sized
j_call: TRBJ1-2
cdr3_aa: CASSEYGTVVYGYTF
cdr3_nt: TGTGCCAGCAGTGAGTACGGGACAGTCGTCTATGGCTACACCTTC

d_call: -
v_call: TRBV19
clone_size: few
j_call: TRBJ2-5
cdr3_aa: CASSRSGEETQYF
cdr3_nt: TGTGCCAGTAGTCGTTCAGGGGAAGAGACCCAGTACTTC

d_call: -
v_call: TRBV10-1
clone_size: few
j_call: TRBJ2-3
cdr3_aa: CASSGEGRSEGTQYF
cdr3_nt: TGCGCCAGCAGTGGAGAGGGACGAAGTGAGGGTACGCAGTATTTT